Below, 27 T cell receptor beta chains from the same sample are listed, as sequenced in a study of T cell clonality in common variable immunodeficiency (dated by TCRdb to the mid-2010s). What the study reported, not specific to this receptor: CVID TCRbeta sequences were reported to have fewer deletions and N-nucleotide insertions and to lack highly modified clones with 13 or more V deletions.

The antigens for these receptors are not known. Library preparation employed the immunoSEQ multiplex PCR assay. As stored in TCRdb, this immuneACCESS dataset retains in-frame rearrangements with V and J assigned. A fraction of the clones does not appear; measured against another copy, unresolved V genes explain less than half of the discrepancy, and the remainder lacks a known reason. In this sample the table shows about 34,000 clones, and no singletons are among them. Together, the top ten hold roughly 28% of the sample. Material: peripheral blood mononuclear cells. Receptor source: a human donor with common variable immunodeficiency.

This clone came up a few times. The read ends 3 residues early relative to the CDR3; the germline J gene fills the gap. This CDR3 is also generated by other DNA sequences in the sample. This sequence joins TRBV5-6 and TRBJ2-5, with a weak D call TRBD1 (7 bases). Trimming cost V 2 bases and J 5 bases, with 16 bases left between them. Germline V gene data show CDR1 as SGHDT and CDR2 as YYEEEE. This CDR3 contains 15 residues. CDR3 sequence reads: CASSFGAGGRETQYF. The DNA read from the CDR3 is TGTGCCAGCAGCTTCGGGGCAGGGGGGCGGGAGACC.

For this clone: The read ends 3 residues early relative to the CDR3; the germline J gene fills the gap. J is TRBJ1-6 and V is TRBV7-8, with TRBD1 matching over 8 bases. This CDR3 region has 14 residues. With 3 bases clipped from V and 9 bases from J, the junction kept 4 bases outside the gene matches. Germline CDR1 is SGHVS and CDR2 is FQNEAQ. The CDR3 protein is CASSFRDRSSPLHF. CDR3 DNA (partial): TGTGCCAGCAGCTTCCGGGACAGGAGTTCACCC.

Turning to this clone: The sequence runs out 3 residues before the end of the CDR3; the remainder is reconstructed from the germline J gene. The chain carries TRBV7-9 and TRBJ2-7; 8 bases fit TRBD1. The CDR3 spans 13 residues. The germline V gene has CDR1 SEHNR and CDR2 FQNEAQ (reference sequence). After removal of 7 bases from V and 6 bases from J, the junction contained 8 bases not matched to a gene. The covered CDR3 bases are TGTGCCAGCACCTTTCATACAGGGGGCGAG. It translates to CASTFHTGGE. Given in full, the CDR3 is CASTFHTGGEQYF.

This clone was observed a few times. The sequenced fragment ends 3 residues before the CDR3 boundary, so the rest is inferred from the germline J gene. The V and J genes are TRBV11-1 and TRBJ2-7, with TRBD2 identical over 13 bases. Germline V gene data show CDR1 as SGHAT and CDR2 as FQDESV (reference sequence). The CDR3 is made up of 14 amino acids. V dropped 10 bases and J dropped 5; count of bases not matched to a gene: 8. CDR3 region: CATRLAGGKDEQYF. The sequenced CDR3 bases are TGTGCCACCAGACTAGCGGGAGGTAAAGACGAG.

This clone was seen ten or more times. The read finishes 3 residues shy of the CDR3 end, and the germline J gene is used to complete it. This chain connects TRBV6-2 or TRBV6-3 to TRBJ2-3, with 8 bases aligning to TRBD2. The trim removed 0 bases at V and 0 bases at J, leaving 5 bases unmatched. The CDR3 extends over 17 amino acids. CDR1 is MNHEY, CDR2 SVGEGT, per germline. CDR3 DNA, as far as it was read: TGTGCCAGCAGTTACTCGTTTTCTAGCGGGAGCACAGATACG. Amino acids: CASSYSFSSGSTDT. The whole CDR3 reads CASSYSFSSGSTDTQYF.

This clone was recorded many times. Coverage ceases 3 residues before the CDR3 finishes, and the germline J gene fills in the end. The chain uses TRBV10-2 and TRBJ1-1, with D tentatively TRBD1 (6 bases). Germline V gene sequence: CDR1 WSHSY, CDR2 SAAADI. CDR3 length: 12 residues. The part of the CDR3 DNA that was read is TGCGCCAGCAGGGACGGGGGGCGGGGG. It translates to CASRDGGRG. The CDR3, in full, reads CASRDGGRGAFF.

The table lists this clone with a few counts. The CDR3 end is not reached by the read, which stops 3 residues before it; the germline J gene fills it in. The V gene is TRBV19, the J gene TRBJ2-2; TRBD2 matches 9 bases. CDR3 length: 17 amino acids. V gave up 4 bases and J gave up 6 bases; unmatched junction bases: 12. Germline-derived CDR1 and CDR2 are LNHDA and SQIVND (reference sequence). CDR3 DNA, as far as it was read: TGTGCCAGTAGTACCCGGAGACTAGCGGACGGCCCCGGGGAG. Translating gives CASSTRRLADGPGE. The CDR3 in full is CASSTRRLADGPGELFF.

This clone was recorded a few times. The read is 3 residues too short to cover the CDR3 end, so that end is filled in from the germline J gene. This rearrangement joins TRBV19 to TRBJ1-6; TRBD1 matches at 7 bases. J was trimmed by 7 bases and V by 6 bases; bases with no gene match: 6. The germline V gene has CDR1 LNHDA and CDR2 SQIVND (reference sequence). This CDR3 has 14 residues. CDR3 region: CASSHGTENSPLHF. Partial CDR3 DNA: TGTGCCAGTAGCCACGGGACAGAGAATTCACCC.

As concerns this clone: The read falls 3 residues short of the CDR3 end, and the missing part is taken from the germline J gene. The chain carries TRBV18 and TRBJ2-1; no clear D. V was shortened by 2 bases and J by 3 bases, with 11 bases between the two germline ends. Germline V gene data show CDR1 as KGHSH and CDR2 as LQKENI. This CDR3 has 15 residues. The CDR3 reads CASSPSLADYNEQFF. The CDR3 bases that were read are TGTGCCAGCTCACCAAGTCTCGCGGACTACAATGAG.

This clone was detected ten times or more. The read halts 3 residues ahead of the CDR3 end, with the missing end drawn from the germline J gene. The J gene is TRBJ2-7, the V gene TRBV2; 9 bases are shared with TRBD2. V was pared by 10 bases and J by 2 bases, with 6 bases of the junction left unmatched. The CDR3 extends over 13 amino acids. Germline values: CDR1 SNHLY, CDR2 FYNNEI. The CDR3 DNA, read in part, is TGTGCCAACGGGGTAGCGGGAGCCTACGAG. Translating gives CANGVAGAYE. The full CDR3 protein reads CANGVAGAYEQYF.

In this sample, this clone turned up many times. The read falls 3 residues short of the CDR3 end, and the missing part is taken from the germline J gene. Other DNA sequences in the sample encode the same CDR3. The J gene is TRBJ2-7, the V gene TRBV2; the match to TRBD2 covers 8 bases. V shed 4 bases and J 2 bases; nucleotides not matched to a gene: 10. Germline assignment: CDR1 SNHLY and CDR2 FYNNEI. The CDR3 contains 16 residues. CDR3 DNA, as far as it was read: TGTGCCAGCAGTGTGGCCACTAGCGGAGAGACCTACGAG. It yields the protein CASSVATSGETYE. The full CDR3 protein is CASSVATSGETYEQYF.

There are many counts of this clone. The read is 3 residues too short to cover the CDR3 end, so that end is filled in from the germline J gene. The chain is built from TRBV5-6 and TRBJ1-2; D remains unclear. The CDR3 runs 13 residues. Germline V gene lookup returns CDR1 SGHDT and CDR2 YYEEEE. The CDR3 reads CASSLGGAGGYTF. Incomplete CDR3 DNA: TGTGCCAGCAGCCTTGGAGGTGCGGGGGGC.

This clone was observed a few times. The missing CDR3 end, 3 residues past where the read stops, is filled in from the germline J gene. The chain links TRBV6-2 or TRBV6-3 to TRBJ1-2; no firm D call. Trimming pared 7 bases from V and 4 bases from J, leaving 19 bases between. Germline CDR1 reads MNHEY; CDR2 reads SVGEGT. The CDR3 loop spans 15 amino acids. The CDR3 loop reads CASTPPGSPGYGYTF. CDR3 DNA (partial): TGTGCCAGCACCCCGCCCGGGTCCCCGGGCTATGGC.

At least ten counts were recorded for this clone. The DNA ends 3 residues before the CDR3 does, and the rest of the CDR3 is filled in from the germline J gene. The chain combines TRBV7-6 with TRBJ2-1, with D possibly matching TRBD2 (6 bases). Trimming removed 1 base from V and 7 bases from J, with 11 bases in between. Germline CDR1 reads SGHVS; CDR2 reads FNYEAQ. This CDR3 has 14 amino acids. CDR3 bases read: TGTGCCAGCAGCTTAGGCCTAGCGAGGAATGAG. It codes for CASSLGLARNE. In full, the CDR3 reads CASSLGLARNEQFF.

This clone was seen many times. The read ends 3 residues before the CDR3 terminus; that terminus is restored from the germline J gene. V and J are TRBV2 and TRBJ1-2; the D gene is possibly TRBD1 (5 bases). This CDR3 region has 14 residues. V dropped 5 bases and J dropped 1 base, with 11 bases sitting between them. The germline V gene has CDR1 SNHLY and CDR2 FYNNEI. The chain's CDR3 is CASSYSTVNYGYTF. CDR3 DNA, as far as it was read: TGTGCCAGCAGTTATTCGACAGTTAACTATGGC.

Regarding this clone: The sequenced fragment ends 3 residues before the CDR3 boundary, so the rest is inferred from the germline J gene. The chain recombines TRBV19 with TRBJ2-7, with TRBD2 as a possible D gene (5 bases). The germline gives CDR1 LNHDA, CDR2 SQIVND (reference sequence). The CDR3 is made up of 15 amino acids. The V end was cut by 5 bases, the J end by 3 bases, with 17 bases between. The CDR3 bases that were read are TGTGCCAGTAGTTATCGGGGAGCGAGTCGCTACGAG. Translating gives CASSYRGASRYE. Given in full, the CDR3 is CASSYRGASRYEQYF.

There are many counts of this clone. The CDR3 goes on 3 residues after the read ends, and that part is filled in from the germline J gene. V gene TRBV28 combines with J gene TRBJ2-4; 7 bases are a match to TRBD1. Germline lookup yields CDR1 MDHEN and CDR2 SYDVKM. CDR3 size: 15 residues. J gave up 6 bases and V 2 bases, and 7 bases lay outside the gene matches. The part of the CDR3 DNA that was read is TGTGCCAGCAGTTTAGACAGGGTATCCAGAAACATT. Its translation is CASSLDRVSRNI. The entire CDR3 sequence reads CASSLDRVSRNIQYF.

This clone was seen many times. The read comes to an end 3 residues before the CDR3 does, leaving the germline J gene to fill in the end. This chain uses TRBV7-1 with TRBJ2-7, with 13 bases matching TRBD2. TRBV7-1 carries the ORF label, with uncertain function. The V gene end was trimmed by 3 bases and the J gene end by 6 bases; junction bases not matched to a gene: 20. This CDR3 spans 20 amino acids. The chain's CDR3 is CASSSTLLAGGPLSRGEQYF. The CDR3 DNA, read in part, is TGTGCCAGCAGCTCGACCTTACTAGCGGGAGGGCCCCTGTCACGAGGCGAG.

In the case of this clone: Sequencing ends 3 residues short of the CDR3 end; the germline J gene provides the rest. This rearrangement joins TRBV7-7 to TRBJ2-5; 7 positions match TRBD2. V trimming: 5 bases; J trimming: 5 bases; junction bases outside the gene matches: 14. Germline V gives CDR1 SSHAT, CDR2 FNYEAQ (reference sequence). CDR3 size: 16 residues. CDR3 residues: CASSPSLWWEGETQYF. CDR3 DNA (partial): TGTGCCAGCAGCCCTTCTTTATGGTGGGAGGGGGAGACC.

There are many counts of this clone. The read ends 3 residues shy of where the CDR3 ends; the end is completed using the germline J gene. The rearrangement uses TRBV7-3 and TRBJ2-3, with 9 bases aligning to TRBD2. Germline CDR1 and CDR2: SGHTA and FQGTGA. Losses at the gene ends were 3 bases for V and 3 bases for J; bases not matched to a gene: 10. There are 17 residues in the CDR3. CDR3 region: CASSFFASGKGTDTQYF. CDR3 DNA, as far as it was read: TGTGCCAGCAGCTTTTTCGCTAGCGGGAAGGGGACAGATACG.

Note on this clone: The read ends 3 residues early relative to the CDR3; the germline J gene fills the gap. The rearrangement joins TRBV20-1 to TRBJ2-3, with 12 positions matching TRBD2. The V gene end was trimmed by 1 base and the J gene end by 7 bases; junction bases not matched to a gene: 15. The CDR3 totals 18 residues. Germline assignment: CDR1 DFQATT and CDR2 SNEGSKA (reference sequence). Incomplete CDR3 DNA: TGCAGTGCTAGAGTGGCTAGCGGGGGGGTGATGGGTTATAATACG. Amino acids: CSARVASGGVMGYNT. The complete CDR3 reads CSARVASGGVMGYNTQYF.

Of note for this clone: The DNA ends 3 residues before the CDR3 does, and the rest of the CDR3 is filled in from the germline J gene. This rearrangement joins TRBV2 to TRBJ1-5; D possibly corresponds to TRBD1 (5 bases). This CDR3 comprises 13 residues. The germline V gene has CDR1 SNHLY and CDR2 FYNNEI. Trimming took off 4 bases at V and 8 bases at J, with 12 bases between the two ends. The chain's CDR3 is CASSATWGEPQHF. The part of the CDR3 DNA that was read is TGTGCCAGCAGTGCGACCTGGGGGGAGCCC.

The CDR3 loop is CASSFAGEAFF. The DNA read from the CDR3 is TGTGCCAGCAGCTTCGCCGGTGAA. V gene TRBV5-6 combines with J gene TRBJ1-1, with D uncertain. The read comes to an end 3 residues before the CDR3 does, leaving the germline J gene to fill in the end. V lost 2 bases to trimming and J lost 7 bases, with 6 bases between them. This CDR3 contains 11 residues. The V gene's germline CDR1 is SGHDT and CDR2 YYEEEE.

This clone was detected ten times or more. The observed sequence ends 3 residues before the CDR3 terminus, with the missing tail filled in from the germline J gene. The chain couples TRBV30 to TRBJ1-6, with unresolved D. CDR3 length: 15 amino acids. Trimming pared 1 base from V and 4 bases from J, leaving 11 bases between. CDR1 GTSNPN and CDR2 SVGIG come from the germline V gene (reference sequence). The CDR3 loop is CAWSDDGLYNSPLHF. The part of the CDR3 DNA that was read is TGTGCCTGGAGTGATGACGGACTGTATAATTCACCC.

As concerns this clone: The CDR3 extends 3 residues past the end of the read, so its final part is completed from the germline J gene. This chain connects TRBV11-2 to TRBJ2-5; D unresolved. The germline gives CDR1 SGHAT, CDR2 FQNNGV. The CDR3 covers 15 residues. Trimming removed 7 bases from V and 5 bases from J, with 20 bases in between. The CDR3 is CASTRSILIEETQYF. The covered CDR3 bases are TGTGCCAGCACCCGTAGTATTTTAATAGAGGAGACC.

Remarks on this clone: Coverage ceases 3 residues before the CDR3 finishes, and the germline J gene fills in the end. The chain combines TRBV5-1 with TRBJ2-1, with 15 bases that match TRBD2. Looked up from germline, CDR1 is SGHRS and CDR2 is YFSETQ. The CDR3 is 19 residues long. Trimming took 4 bases from V and 0 from J; bases not matched to a gene: 8. The covered CDR3 bases are TGCGCCAGCAGCCCCGTCCCGGGACTAGCGGGAGGCTCCTACAATGAG. It yields the protein CASSPVPGLAGGSYNE. The entire CDR3 protein is CASSPVPGLAGGSYNEQFF.

This clone has ten or more counts. Coverage ceases 3 residues before the CDR3 finishes, and the germline J gene fills in the end. The J gene is TRBJ2-5, the V gene TRBV18; 13 positions agree with TRBD2. Per the germline V gene, CDR1 is KGHSH and CDR2 is LQKENI. After removal of 4 bases from V and 5 bases from J, the junction contained 4 bases not matched to a gene. The CDR3 contains 15 residues. The CDR3 bases that were read are TGTGCCAGCTCACTCCTACTAGCGGGAGGGGAGACC. Translated: CASSLLLAGGET. In full, the CDR3 reads CASSLLLAGGETQYF. Looking up the rest from reference TRBV18 and TRBJ2-5 gives the full variable domain: NAGVMQNPRHLVRRRGQEARLRCSPMKGHSHVYWYRQLPEEGLKFMVYLQKENIIDESGMPKERFSAEFPKEGPSILRIQQVVRGDSAAYFCASSLLLAGGETQYFGPGTRLLVL.